A single sample gave rise to the 12 T cell receptor beta chains below, sequenced in a study of blood T cell repertoires in COVID-19. TCRdb keeps only in-frame clones here, not all; method: immunoSEQ multiplex PCR. Of about 81,000 clones listed, approximately 89% are singletons. The sequenced sample was peripheral blood. Receptors were obtained from a woman aged 80 or over with active COVID-19.

CDR3 DNA sequence: TGTGCCAGTAGTTTACCCCGACAATTTTCGGGAAACACCATATATTTT. This codes for CASSLPRQFSGNTIYF. This chain joins TRBV19 and TRBJ1-3; unclear D gene. The CDR3 extends over 16 amino acids. Per germline, CDR1 LNHDA and CDR2 SQIVND (reference sequence). V shed 5 bases and J shed 4 bases, with 18 bases lying between them.

This sequence joins TRBV7-2 and TRBJ2-1; 12 bases agree with TRBD2. Trimming removed 2 bases from V and 12 bases from J; junction bases left unmatched: 8. The CDR3 is 15 amino acids. Germline V CDR1 and CDR2: SGHTA, FQGNSA. CDR3 residues: CASSLWGLAGSVQFF. The DNA for the CDR3 is TGTGCCAGCAGCTTATGGGGACTAGCGGGTAGTGTGCAGTTCTTC.

This clone has only one observation. The chain carries TRBV27 and TRBJ2-1; perhaps TRBD1 as D (5 bases). The germline V gene encodes CDR1 MNHEY and CDR2 SMNVEV (reference sequence). The CDR3 contains 14 residues. The V gene lost 1 base and the J gene lost 7 bases, with 11 bases spanning the gap. The CDR3 here is CASSLFLGVNEQFF. CDR3 DNA sequence: TGTGCCAGCAGTTTATTTTTAGGGGTGAATGAGCAGTTCTTC.

The V gene is TRBV6-6, the J gene TRBJ2-7; TRBD2 is a possible D gene (6 bases). The length of the CDR3 is 14 residues. V lost 5 bases, J lost 5 bases, and 16 bases lay in between. Germline V CDR1 and CDR2: MNHNY, SVGAGI (reference sequence). This CDR3 is CASSPQGGTHEQYF. Written as DNA, the CDR3 is TGTGCCAGCAGTCCTCAGGGCGGGACCCACGAGCAGTACTTC.

This clone showed up just a few times. The rearrangement links TRBV2 to TRBJ2-7; 9 nucleotides agree with TRBD1. Germline trimming cut 7 bases from V and 3 bases from J; bases unmatched to any gene: 10. The CDR3 has 15 amino acids. Germline values: CDR1 SNHLY, CDR2 FYNNEI. The DNA for the CDR3 is TGTGCCAGCAACCAGAGAACAGGGGGCGGCTACGAGCAGTACTTC. Translated, it gives CASNQRTGGGYEQYF.

This chain uses TRBV7-6 with TRBJ2-5, with TRBD1 identical over 10 bases. The length of the CDR3 is 15 residues. CDR1 is SGHVS and CDR2 is FNYEAQ in the germline V gene. J lost 1 base, V lost 4 bases, and 3 bases had no gene match. The CDR3 is CASSSRDRGQETQYF. CDR3 DNA: TGTGCCAGCAGCTCGCGGGACAGGGGCCAAGAGACCCAGTACTTC. Together with reference TRBV7-6 and TRBJ2-5, the CDR3 gives the full variable domain: GAGVSQSPRYKVTKRGQDVALRCDPISGHVSLYWYRQALGQGPEFLTYFNYEAQQDKSGLPNDRFSAERPEGSISTLTIQRTEQRDSAMYRCASSSRDRGQETQYFGPGTRLLVL.

The chain couples TRBV4-3 to TRBJ2-1; 8 nucleotides match TRBD1. The CDR3 spans 15 residues. V lost 6 bases, J lost 2 bases, and 6 bases stayed unmatched. Germline V gene lookup returns CDR1 LGHNA and CDR2 YSLEER. The CDR3 sequence: CASSSDRGPYNEQFF. For the CDR3, the DNA is TGCGCCAGCAGTTCCGACAGGGGCCCCTACAATGAGCAGTTCTTC.

The rearrangement links TRBV6-5 to TRBJ1-6, with 7 bases aligning to TRBD1. The trim removed 6 bases at V and 10 bases at J, leaving 6 bases unmatched. CDR3 length: 13 residues. CDR1 is MNHEY, CDR2 SVGAGI, per germline. The CDR3 reads CASRERTGSPLHF. The CDR3 DNA reads TGTGCCAGCAGAGAGCGGACAGGCTCACCCCTCCACTTT.

The chain has TRBV2 and TRBJ2-3; D is possibly TRBD1 (5 bases). The V gene lost 6 bases and the J gene lost 6 bases, with 10 bases spanning the gap. CDR1 is SNHLY and CDR2 is FYNNEI in the germline V gene. This CDR3 contains 12 residues. The DNA for the CDR3 is TGTGCCAGCAGCTTGAACAGGGATACGCAGTATTTT. Translated: CASSLNRDTQYF.

The chain links TRBV5-4 to TRBJ2-7; 8 nucleotides agree with TRBD2. Germline V gives CDR1 SGHNT, CDR2 YYREEE (reference sequence). The CDR3 loop spans 15 amino acids. The trim removed 5 bases at V and 1 base at J, leaving 8 bases unmatched. Here the CDR3 reads CASSSGGEQSYEQYF. The DNA for the CDR3 is TGTGCCAGCAGTTCGGGAGGGGAACAGTCCTACGAGCAGTACTTC.

This clone has just one count. The J gene is TRBJ1-2, the V gene TRBV5-1; 8 bases are a match to TRBD1. This CDR3 contains 16 residues. The V gene end was trimmed by 5 bases and the J gene end by 3 bases; junction bases not matched to a gene: 12. Germline V gene data show CDR1 as SGHRS and CDR2 as YFSETQ. The CDR3 sequence is CASSRGGTGNHYGYTF. The CDR3 DNA sequence: TGCGCCAGCAGTAGAGGGGGGACAGGCAATCACTATGGCTACACCTTC.

The chain employs TRBV12-5 and TRBJ2-7; 9 bases align to TRBD1. From germline, CDR1 is LGHNT and CDR2 FRNRAP. V dropped 5 bases and J dropped 0; count of bases not matched to a gene: 5. The CDR3 runs 15 residues. In DNA, the CDR3 is TGTGCTAGTGGTGTCCGGGACAGGGACTCCTACGAGCAGTACTTC. Translation: CASGVRDRDSYEQYF.